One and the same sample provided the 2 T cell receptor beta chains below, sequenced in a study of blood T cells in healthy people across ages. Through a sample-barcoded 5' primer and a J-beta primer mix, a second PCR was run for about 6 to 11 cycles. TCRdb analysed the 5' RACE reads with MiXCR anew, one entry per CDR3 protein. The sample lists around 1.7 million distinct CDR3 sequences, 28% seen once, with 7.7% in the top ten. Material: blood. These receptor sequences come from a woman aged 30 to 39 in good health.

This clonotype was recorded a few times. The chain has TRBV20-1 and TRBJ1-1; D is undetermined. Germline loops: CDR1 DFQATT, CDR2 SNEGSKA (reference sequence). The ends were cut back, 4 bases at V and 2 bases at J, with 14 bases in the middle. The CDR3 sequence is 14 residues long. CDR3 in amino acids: CSANEPRANTEAFF. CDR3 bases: TGCAGTGCTAATGAACCCCGGGCCAACACTGAAGCTTTCTTT.

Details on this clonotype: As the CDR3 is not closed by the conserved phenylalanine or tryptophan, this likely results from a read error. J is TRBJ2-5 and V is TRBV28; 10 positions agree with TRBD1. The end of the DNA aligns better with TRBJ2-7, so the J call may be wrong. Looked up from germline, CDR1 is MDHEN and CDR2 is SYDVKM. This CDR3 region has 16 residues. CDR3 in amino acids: CASSLPGQGSLSEQYL. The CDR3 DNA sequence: TGTGCCAGCAGTTTGCCGGGACAGGGGTCTCTTAGCGAGCAGTACTTA.